The entry that follows covers one T cell receptor (beta chain) sequence. Its antigen is not yet known. The sample holds no much larger clone one base away, and base qualities are not on file. The CDR3 numbers 13 residues from cysteine through phenylalanine. Only the CDR3 part of the read is kept: 39 bases, read in frame from the first base. CDR1 and CDR2 (SQVTM, ANQGSEA) derive from the germline V gene. Trimming takes 3 bases from V and 4 bases from J, and the germline ends sit 7 bases apart. The TCR beta CDR3 regions were amplified from the RNA transcripts. For the first round of RT-PCR on the TCR CDR3, the HTBI primer set was used together with the Qiagen OneStep RT-PCR kit. A second multiplex PCR round built the libraries, followed by size selection and purification. Paired-end sequencing of the libraries was performed with 100 bp reads on an Illumina HiSeq2000. From the authors' description of their analysis: SOAPnuke was used to process the raw data, throwing out any read that contained adapters or uncalled bases, had a mean Phred below 15, or lacked an exact constant-primer or identifier match. COPE v1.2.5 was used to merge the high-quality paired reads, and each unique nucleotide sequence was defined as a clonotype. Clonotypes were aligned to IMGT TRBV, TRBD and TRBJ reference segments using MiTCR v1.1. The analysis was restricted to V-J combinations with a frequency above 0.0001, which together covered about 99% of the repertoires. A TCS score was defined as the ratio between F50 (clonal expansion) and ExV (chaos), using BLOSUM62-based TCRdist between CDR3 peptides within each V-J. Welch's t-statistics and random forest reduced some 510 V-J features to fewer than 15, which were used in a naive Bayes classifier (R e1071). TCRdb trimmed the raw reads at Q25, called clones with MiXCR and kept productive beta chains. When rows share a CDR3 protein, they turn into one entry using the most common DNA and genes. The V and J calls, along with clone size, are taken from TCRdb and not from the paper's own processing. This sample gives hundreds of thousands of distinct CDR3 sequences in total; just over 45% of them show up just once. Together, the top ten hold about 8.2% of the sample.

The data derive from a study of T cells in Graves' hyperthyroidism and ophthalmopathy (dated by TCRdb to between 2018 and 2021). Study-level background: TCR V-J signatures able to tell the groups apart were searched for in a discovery cohort of around 95 patients, of whom roughly 42 had Graves' ophthalmopathy and roughly 58 had stable Graves' hyperthyroidism. An independent validation cohort of about 20 hyperthyroidism patients and 17 patients who later progressed to ophthalmopathy tested prospective prediction of ophthalmopathy. For training and testing, the 95 to 100 patients in the discovery cohort were randomly divided in a 7:3 ratio. Thyroid tissue and blood T-cell repertoires from more than 5 Graves' hyperthyroidism patients were also compared in the study. Following sampling, methimazole starting at 30 mg daily was given to hyperthyroidism patients, and high-dose intravenous methylprednisolone was given to ophthalmopathy patients. According to the paper, TCR Vbeta CDR3 sequencing was carried out on some 130 peripheral blood samples, which came from over 40 ophthalmopathy, 70 to 80 hyperthyroidism and approximately 17 progressor patients.

A patient counted as having stable Graves' hyperthyroidism if no progression to ophthalmopathy occurred over 18 months of follow-up. Hyperthyroidism patients were newly diagnosed, with disease duration under 2 months, and aged 18 to 65 years. Patients with uncontrolled infections, other autoimmune diseases, pregnancy or lactation were excluded. Clinical symptoms, serum thyroxine and TRAb, thyroid ultrasound, and orbital computed tomography formed the basis for the diagnoses. Total RNA was extracted using Trizol reagent, and RNA quality was assessed on an Agilent 2100 Bioanalyzer. General findings and caveats noted by the study authors: Ophthalmopathy was separated from stable hyperthyroidism by a 13 V-J signature model, with approximately 90% sensitivity and around 81% specificity obtained in cross-validation and 80%/75% obtained in testing. In validation, the model predicted progression to ophthalmopathy with 65% to 71% sensitivity and about 73% specificity, a median of 6.5 months before onset. Blood samples also contained most of the expanded thyroid clonotypes (frequency above 0.001), which suggests that blood repertoires may reflect thyroid immune responses. Sample size was not statistically predetermined, and blinding of investigators to group allocation was not performed.

The clonotype originates from a woman aged 18 to 35 with Graves' hyperthyroidism. Donor details come from another sample of the same person, matched by shared clones. The sample was peripheral blood or thyroid tissue (not recorded which). This sequence uses TRBV29-1 and TRBJ2-6; the D region is possibly TRBD1 or TRBD2, each matching across 5 bases. The sequenced DNA is TGCAGCGTTGATGGGGGAGGGGCCAACGTCCTGACTTTC. Its translation reads: CSVDGGGANVLTF.